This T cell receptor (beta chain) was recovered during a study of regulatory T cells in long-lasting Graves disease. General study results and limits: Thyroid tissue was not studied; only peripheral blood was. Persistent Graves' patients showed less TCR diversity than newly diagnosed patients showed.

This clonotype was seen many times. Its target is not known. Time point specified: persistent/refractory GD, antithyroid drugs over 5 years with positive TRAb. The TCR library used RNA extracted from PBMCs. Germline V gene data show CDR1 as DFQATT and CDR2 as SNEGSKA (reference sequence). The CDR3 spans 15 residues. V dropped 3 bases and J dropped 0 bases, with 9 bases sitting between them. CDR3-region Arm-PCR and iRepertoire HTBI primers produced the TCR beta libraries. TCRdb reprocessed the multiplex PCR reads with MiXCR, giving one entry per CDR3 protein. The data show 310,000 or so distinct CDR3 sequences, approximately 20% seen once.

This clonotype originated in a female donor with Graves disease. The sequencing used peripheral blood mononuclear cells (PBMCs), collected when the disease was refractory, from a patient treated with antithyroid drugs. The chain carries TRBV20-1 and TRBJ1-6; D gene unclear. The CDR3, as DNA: TGCAGTGCTAGCGGCGGAAGCTCCTATAATTCACCCCTCCACTTT. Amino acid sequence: CSASGGSSYNSPLHF.